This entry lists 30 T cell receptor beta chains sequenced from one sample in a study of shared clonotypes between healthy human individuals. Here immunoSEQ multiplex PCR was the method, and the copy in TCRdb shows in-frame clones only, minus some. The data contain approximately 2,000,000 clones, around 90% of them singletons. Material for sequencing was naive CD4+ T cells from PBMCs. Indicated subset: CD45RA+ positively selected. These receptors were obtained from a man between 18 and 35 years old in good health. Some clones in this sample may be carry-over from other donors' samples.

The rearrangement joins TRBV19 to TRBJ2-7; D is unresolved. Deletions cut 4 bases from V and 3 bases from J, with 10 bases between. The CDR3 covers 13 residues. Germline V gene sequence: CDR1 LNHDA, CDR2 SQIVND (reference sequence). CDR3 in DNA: TGTGCCAGTAGTAGCGGAGATGACTACGAGCAGTACTTC. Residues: CASSSGDDYEQYF.

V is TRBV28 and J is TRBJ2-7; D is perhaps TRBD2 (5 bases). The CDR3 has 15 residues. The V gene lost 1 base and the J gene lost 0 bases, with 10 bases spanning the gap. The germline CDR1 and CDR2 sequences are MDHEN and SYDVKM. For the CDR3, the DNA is TGTGCCAGCAGTTTATCTAGGACTGGCTCCTACGAGCAGTACTTC. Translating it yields CASSLSRTGSYEQYF.

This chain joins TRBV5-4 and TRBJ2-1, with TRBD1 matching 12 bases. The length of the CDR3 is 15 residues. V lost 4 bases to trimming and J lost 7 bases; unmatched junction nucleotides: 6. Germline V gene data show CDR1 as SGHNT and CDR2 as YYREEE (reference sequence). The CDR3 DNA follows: TGTGCCAGCAGCCCCCGGGACAGGGGGCCTAATGAGCAGTTCTTC. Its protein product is CASSPRDRGPNEQFF.

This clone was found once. As DNA, the CDR3 is TGCGCCAGCAGCTTGGAAGGGGGGGTGAGGACTGAAGCTTTCTTT. This translates into CASSLEGGVRTEAFF. V usage is TRBV5-1 and J usage is TRBJ1-1, with a tentative D call TRBD1 (6 bases). Germline CDR1 and CDR2: SGHRS and YFSETQ. Trimming cost V 0 bases and J 5 bases, with 14 bases left between them. This CDR3 has 15 residues.

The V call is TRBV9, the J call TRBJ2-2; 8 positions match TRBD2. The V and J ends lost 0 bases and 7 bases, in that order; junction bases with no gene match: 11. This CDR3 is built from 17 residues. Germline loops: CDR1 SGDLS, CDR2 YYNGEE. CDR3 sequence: CASSVGPGGPTGGELFF. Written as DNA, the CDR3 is TGTGCCAGCAGCGTAGGCCCGGGAGGGCCGACGGGCGGGGAGCTGTTTTTT.

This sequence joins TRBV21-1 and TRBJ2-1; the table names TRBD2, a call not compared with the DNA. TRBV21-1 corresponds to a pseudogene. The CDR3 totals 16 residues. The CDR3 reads CASSKWEGPSDNEQFF. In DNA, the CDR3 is TGTGCCAGCAGCAAATGGGAGGGCCCCAGTGACAATGAGCAGTTCTTC.

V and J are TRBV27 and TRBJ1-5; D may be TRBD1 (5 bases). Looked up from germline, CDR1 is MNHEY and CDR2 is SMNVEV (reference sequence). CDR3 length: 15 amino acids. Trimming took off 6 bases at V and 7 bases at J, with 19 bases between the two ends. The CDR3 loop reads CASRLRDRVGQPQHF. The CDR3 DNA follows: TGTGCCAGCAGGCTAAGAGACAGAGTAGGGCAGCCCCAGCATTTT.

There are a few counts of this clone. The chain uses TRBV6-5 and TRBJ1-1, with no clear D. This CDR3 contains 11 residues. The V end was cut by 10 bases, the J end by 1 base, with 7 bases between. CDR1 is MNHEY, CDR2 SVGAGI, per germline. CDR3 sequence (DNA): TGTGCCACCCCCAGGAACACTGAAGCTTTCTTT. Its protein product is CATPRNTEAFF.

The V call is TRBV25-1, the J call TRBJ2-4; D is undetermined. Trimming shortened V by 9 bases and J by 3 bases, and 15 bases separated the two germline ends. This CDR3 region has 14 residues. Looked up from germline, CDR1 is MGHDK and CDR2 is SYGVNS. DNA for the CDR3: TGTGCCAGTCCCACCCTGGAGAGCAAAAACATTCAGTACTTC. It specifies CASPTLESKNIQYF.

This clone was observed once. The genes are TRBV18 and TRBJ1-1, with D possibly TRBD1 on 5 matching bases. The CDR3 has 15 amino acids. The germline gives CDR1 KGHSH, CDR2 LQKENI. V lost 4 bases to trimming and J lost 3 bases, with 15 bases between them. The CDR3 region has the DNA TGTGCCAGCTCACTGGGGCGCAGGGAGTACACTGAAGCTTTCTTT. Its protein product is CASSLGRREYTEAFF. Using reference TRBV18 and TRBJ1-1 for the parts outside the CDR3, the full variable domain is NAGVMQNPRHLVRRRGQEARLRCSPMKGHSHVYWYRQLPEEGLKFMVYLQKENIIDESGMPKERFSAEFPKEGPSILRIQQVVRGDSAAYFCASSLGRREYTEAFFGQGTRLTVV.

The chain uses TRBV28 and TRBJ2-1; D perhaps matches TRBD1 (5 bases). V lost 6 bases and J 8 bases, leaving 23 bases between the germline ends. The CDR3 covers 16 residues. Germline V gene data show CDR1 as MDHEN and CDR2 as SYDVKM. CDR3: CASSHRGAPRHHEQFF. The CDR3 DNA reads TGTGCCAGCAGCCATCGTGGGGCGCCACGGCACCATGAGCAGTTCTTC.

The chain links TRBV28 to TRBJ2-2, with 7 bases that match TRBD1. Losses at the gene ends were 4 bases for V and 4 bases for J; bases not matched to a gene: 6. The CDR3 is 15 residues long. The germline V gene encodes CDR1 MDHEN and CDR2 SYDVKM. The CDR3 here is CASSSLGQLTGELFF. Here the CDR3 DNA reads TGTGCCAGCAGTTCCTTGGGACAGCTCACCGGGGAGCTGTTTTTT.

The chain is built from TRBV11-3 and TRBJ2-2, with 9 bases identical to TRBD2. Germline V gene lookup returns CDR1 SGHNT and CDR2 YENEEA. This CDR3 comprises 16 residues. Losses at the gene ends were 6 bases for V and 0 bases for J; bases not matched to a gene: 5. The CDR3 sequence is CASSPLAGSNTGELFF. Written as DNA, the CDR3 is TGTGCCAGCAGTCCCCTAGCGGGGTCGAACACCGGGGAGCTGTTTTTT. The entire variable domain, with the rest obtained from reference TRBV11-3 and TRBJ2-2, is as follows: EAGVVQSPRYKIIEKKQPVAFWCNPISGHNTLYWYLQNLGQGPELLIRYENEEAVDDSQLPKDRFSAERLKGVDSTLKIQPAELGDSAVYLCASSPLAGSNTGELFFGEGSRLTVL.

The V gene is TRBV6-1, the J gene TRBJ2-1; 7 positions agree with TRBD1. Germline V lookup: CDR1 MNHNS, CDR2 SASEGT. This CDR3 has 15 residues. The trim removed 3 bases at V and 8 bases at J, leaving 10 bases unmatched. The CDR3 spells CASSDRVGRGYEQFF. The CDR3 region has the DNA TGTGCCAGCAGTGATAGGGTCGGCAGGGGGTATGAGCAGTTCTTC.

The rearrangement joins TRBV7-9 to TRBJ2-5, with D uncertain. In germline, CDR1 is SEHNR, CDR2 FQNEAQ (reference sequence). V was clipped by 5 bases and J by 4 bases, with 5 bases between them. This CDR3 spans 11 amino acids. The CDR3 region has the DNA TGTGCCAGCAGCCACGGAGAGACCCAGTACTTC. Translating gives CASSHGETQYF.

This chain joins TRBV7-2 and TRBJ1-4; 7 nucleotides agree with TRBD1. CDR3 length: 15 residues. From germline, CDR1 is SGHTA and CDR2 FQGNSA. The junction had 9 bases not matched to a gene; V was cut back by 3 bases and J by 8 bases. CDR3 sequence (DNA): TGTGCCAGCAGCTTTGACAGGGTCAGGGAAGAAAAACTGTTTTTT. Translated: CASSFDRVREEKLFF.

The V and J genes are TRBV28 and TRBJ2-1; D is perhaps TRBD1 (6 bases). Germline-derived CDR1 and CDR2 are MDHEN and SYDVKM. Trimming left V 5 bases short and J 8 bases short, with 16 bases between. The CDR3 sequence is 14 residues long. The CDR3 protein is CASSEGTTGYEQFF. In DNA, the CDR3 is TGTGCCAGCAGTGAGGGGACAACGGGTTATGAGCAGTTCTTC. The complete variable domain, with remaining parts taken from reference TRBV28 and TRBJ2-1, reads DVKVTQSSRYLVKRTGEKVFLECVQDMDHENMFWYRQDPGLGLRLIYFSYDVKMKEKGDIPEGYSVSREKKERFSLILESASTNQTSMYLCASSEGTTGYEQFFGPGTRLTVL.

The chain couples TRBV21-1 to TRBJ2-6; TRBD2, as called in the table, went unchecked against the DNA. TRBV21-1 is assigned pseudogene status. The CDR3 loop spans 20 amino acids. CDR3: CASSPTRTSGREAGANVLTF. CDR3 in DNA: TGTGCCAGCAGCCCCACCCGGACTAGCGGGAGGGAGGCCGGGGCCAACGTCCTGACTTTC.

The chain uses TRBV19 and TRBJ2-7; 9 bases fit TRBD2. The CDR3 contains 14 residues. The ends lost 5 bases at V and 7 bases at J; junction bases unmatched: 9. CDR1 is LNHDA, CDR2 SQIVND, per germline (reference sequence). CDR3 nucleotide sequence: TGTGCCAGTAGTGCCCGGCTAGCGGGGCGAGAGCAGTACTTC. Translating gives CASSARLAGREQYF.

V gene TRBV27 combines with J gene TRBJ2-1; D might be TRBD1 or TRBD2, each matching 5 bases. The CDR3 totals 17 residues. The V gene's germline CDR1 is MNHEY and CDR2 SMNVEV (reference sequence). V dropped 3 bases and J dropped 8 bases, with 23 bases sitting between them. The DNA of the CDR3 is TGTGCCAGCAGTTTTTTAAGGACGGGACCCATCCAGGATGAGCAGTTCTTC. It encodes CASSFLRTGPIQDEQFF.

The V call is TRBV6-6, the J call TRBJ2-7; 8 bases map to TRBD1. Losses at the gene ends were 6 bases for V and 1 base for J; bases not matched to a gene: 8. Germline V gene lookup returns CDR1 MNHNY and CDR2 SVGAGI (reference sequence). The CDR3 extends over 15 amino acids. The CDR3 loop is CASRTGTGLSYEQYF. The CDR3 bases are TGTGCCAGCAGGACCGGGACAGGTCTTTCCTACGAGCAGTACTTC.

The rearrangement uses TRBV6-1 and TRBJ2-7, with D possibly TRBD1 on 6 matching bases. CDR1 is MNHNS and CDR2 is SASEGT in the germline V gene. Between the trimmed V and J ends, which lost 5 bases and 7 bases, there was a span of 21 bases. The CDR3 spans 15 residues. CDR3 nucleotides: TGTGCCAGCAGTCTACCCGGGACAACGGGGTGGGAGCAGTACTTC. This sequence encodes CASSLPGTTGWEQYF.

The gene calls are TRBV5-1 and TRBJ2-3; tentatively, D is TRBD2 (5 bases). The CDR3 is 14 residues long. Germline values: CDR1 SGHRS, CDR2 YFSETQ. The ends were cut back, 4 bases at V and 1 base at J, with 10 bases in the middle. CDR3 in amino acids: CASSTDWGTDTQYF. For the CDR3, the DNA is TGCGCCAGCAGCACGGACTGGGGCACAGATACGCAGTATTTT. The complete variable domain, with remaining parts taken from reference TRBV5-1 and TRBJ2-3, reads KAGVTQTPRYLIKTRGQQVTLSCSPISGHRSVSWYQQTPGQGLQFLFEYFSETQRNKGNFPGRFSGRQFSNSRSEMNVSTLELGDSALYLCASSTDWGTDTQYFGPGTRLTVL.

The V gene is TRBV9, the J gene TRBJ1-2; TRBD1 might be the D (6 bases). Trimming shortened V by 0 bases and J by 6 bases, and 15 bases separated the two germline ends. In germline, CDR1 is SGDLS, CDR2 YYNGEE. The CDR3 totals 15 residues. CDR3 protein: CASSVGVLGADGYTF. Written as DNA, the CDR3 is TGTGCCAGCAGCGTAGGAGTTTTGGGGGCCGATGGCTACACCTTC.

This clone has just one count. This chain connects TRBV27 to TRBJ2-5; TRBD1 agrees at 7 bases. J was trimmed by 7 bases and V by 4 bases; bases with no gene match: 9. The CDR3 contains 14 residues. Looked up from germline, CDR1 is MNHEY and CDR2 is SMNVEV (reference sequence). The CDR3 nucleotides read TGTGCCAGCAGTTGGCAGGGGGTTGGTGGGACCCAGTACTTC. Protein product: CASSWQGVGGTQYF.

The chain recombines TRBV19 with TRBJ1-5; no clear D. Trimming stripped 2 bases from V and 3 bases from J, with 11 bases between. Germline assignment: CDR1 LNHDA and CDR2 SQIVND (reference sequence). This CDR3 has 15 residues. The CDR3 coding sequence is TGTGCCAGTAGTATAATGTGGGGATACAATCAGCCCCAGCATTTT. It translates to CASSIMWGYNQPQHF.

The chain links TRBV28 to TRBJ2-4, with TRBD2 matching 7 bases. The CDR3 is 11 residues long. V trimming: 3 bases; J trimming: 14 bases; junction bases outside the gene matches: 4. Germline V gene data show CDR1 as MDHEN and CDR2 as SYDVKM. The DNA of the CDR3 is TGTGCCAGCAGTTTCGGGGGGAGGAAGTACTTC. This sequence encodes CASSFGGRKYF.

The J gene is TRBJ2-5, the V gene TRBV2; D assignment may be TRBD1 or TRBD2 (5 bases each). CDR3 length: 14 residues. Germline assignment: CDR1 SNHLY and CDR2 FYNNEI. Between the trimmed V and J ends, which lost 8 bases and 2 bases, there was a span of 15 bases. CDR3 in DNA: TGTGCCAGCCGGGGCAGGGTTGTTCAAGAGACCCAGTACTTC. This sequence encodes CASRGRVVQETQYF.

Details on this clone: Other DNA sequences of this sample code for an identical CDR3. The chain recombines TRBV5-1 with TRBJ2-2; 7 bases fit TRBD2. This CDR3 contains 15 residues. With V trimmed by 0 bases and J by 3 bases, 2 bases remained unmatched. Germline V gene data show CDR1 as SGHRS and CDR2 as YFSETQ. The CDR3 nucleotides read TGCGCCAGCAGCTTGGGACTAGCAGACACCGGGGAGCTGTTTTTT. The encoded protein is CASSLGLADTGELFF. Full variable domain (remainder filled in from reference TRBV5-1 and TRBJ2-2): KAGVTQTPRYLIKTRGQQVTLSCSPISGHRSVSWYQQTPGQGLQFLFEYFSETQRNKGNFPGRFSGRQFSNSRSEMNVSTLELGDSALYLCASSLGLADTGELFFGEGSRLTVL.

Here the CDR3 reads CASSVNTGGPYEQYF. The CDR3 DNA reads as TGTGCCAGCAGCGTAAATACAGGGGGCCCCTACGAGCAGTACTTC. The rearrangement links TRBV9 to TRBJ2-7; 9 positions agree with TRBD1. The CDR3 sequence is 15 residues long. V lost 1 base, J lost 2 bases, and 4 bases stayed unmatched. Per the germline V gene, CDR1 is SGDLS and CDR2 is YYNGEE. Together with reference TRBV9 and TRBJ2-7, the CDR3 gives the full variable domain: DSGVTQTPKHLITATGQRVTLRCSPRSGDLSVYWYQQSLDQGLQFLIQYYNGEERAKGNILERFSAQQFPDLHSELNLSSLELGDSALYFCASSVNTGGPYEQYFGPGTRLTVT.